This TCR beta chain is from a study of technical replicates of blood from a handful of donors. Trimming took off 5 bases at V and 5 bases at J, with 15 bases between the two ends. This CDR3 is built from 14 residues. Germline V gene data show CDR1 as MDHEN and CDR2 as SYDVKM. TCRdb's table, derived via immunoSEQ multiplex PCR, lists solely in-frame clones and lacks some. This sample has roughly 80,000 clones; approximately 94% occur once, and the top ten carry 0.3% to 0.45%. The chain links TRBV28 to TRBJ1-2; TRBD1 is a possible D gene (6 bases). The sequenced material came from T cells isolated from PBMCs. The TCR sequence derives from a human donor in good health. CDR3 DNA sequence: TGTGCCAGCAGTATCTCTTATACAGGGTATGGCTACACCTTC. Translation gives CASSISYTGYGYTF.